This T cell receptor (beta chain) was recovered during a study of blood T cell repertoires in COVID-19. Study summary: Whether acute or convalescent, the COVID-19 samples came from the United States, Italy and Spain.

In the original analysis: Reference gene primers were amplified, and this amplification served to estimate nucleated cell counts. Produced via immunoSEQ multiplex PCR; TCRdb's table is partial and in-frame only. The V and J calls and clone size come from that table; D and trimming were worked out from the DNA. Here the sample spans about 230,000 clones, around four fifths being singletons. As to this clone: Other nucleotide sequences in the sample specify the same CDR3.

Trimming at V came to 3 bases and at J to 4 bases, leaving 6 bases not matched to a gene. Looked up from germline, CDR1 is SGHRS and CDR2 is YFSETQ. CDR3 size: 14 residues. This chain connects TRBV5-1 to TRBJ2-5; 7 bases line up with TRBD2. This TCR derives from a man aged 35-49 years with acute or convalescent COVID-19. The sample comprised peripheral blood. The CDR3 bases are TGCGCCAGCAGCTCCACTAGCGTGGGAGAGACCCAGTACTTC. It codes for CASSSTSVGETQYF.